The present entry profiles one TCR beta chain with its context. This sample was included in a study of control samples from healthy donors and cancer patients. Repertoires were generated with immunoSEQ multiplex PCR, while TCRdb's copy carries only in-frame clones and drops some. The sample has roughly 120,000 clones; approximately 90% are singletons. V gave up 1 base and J gave up 6 bases, with 9 bases separating them. This CDR3 is built from 13 residues. Per germline, CDR1 SGHAT and CDR2 FQNNGV. The sequenced material came from blood. This chain joins TRBV11-2 and TRBJ1-2; D gene unclear. This TCR was sampled from a human donor in good health. The donor label of this sample is uncertain. CDR3: CASSLGGLDGYTF. CDR3 bases: TGTGCCAGCAGCTTAGGAGGTCTGGATGGCTACACCTTC.